The 15 T cell receptor beta chains below were found in one sample sequenced in a study of regulatory T cells in long-lasting Graves disease. Building the TCR beta libraries relied on iRepertoire HTBI primers, and CDR3 regions underwent Arm-PCR. TCRdb ran MiXCR on the multiplex PCR reads and lists one entry per CDR3 protein. The sample has more than 450,000 distinct CDR3 sequences, 15% to 20% seen once. The sample's time point: newly diagnosed GD, antithyroid drugs for less than 3 months. TCR sequences were obtained from RNA taken from PBMCs. This sample also belongs to another study, concerning T cells in Graves' hyperthyroidism and ophthalmopathy.

The material sequenced was peripheral blood mononuclear cells (PBMCs), taken at new diagnosis, from a patient treated with antithyroid drugs. Source of these receptors: a man aged 35 to 55 with Graves disease.

This clonotype appeared a few times. V and J are TRBV6-5 and TRBJ2-1; D ambiguous. Germline-derived CDR1 and CDR2 are MNHEY and SVGAGI. This CDR3 has 11 residues. V gave up 4 bases and J gave up 8 bases, with 6 bases separating them. The CDR3 DNA reads TGTGCCAGCAGTTCGGGCTATGAGCAGTTCTTC. Protein product: CASSSGYEQFF.

This clonotype was found a few times. The J gene is TRBJ1-5, the V gene TRBV12-3 or TRBV12-4; 10 nucleotides match TRBD1. This CDR3 is 16 amino acids long. With 4 bases clipped from V and 4 bases from J, the junction kept 7 bases outside the gene matches. CDR3: CASSSRTGGGNQPQHF. The CDR3 DNA follows: TGTGCCAGCAGTTCCCGGACAGGGGGTGGAAATCAGCCCCAGCATTTT.

The CDR3 sequence is CASSYSPSGSYEQYF. The CDR3 DNA reads as TGTGCCAGCAGTTACTCGCCTAGCGGGAGCTACGAGCAGTACTTC. The chain carries TRBV6-2 or TRBV6-3 and TRBJ2-7, with 10 bases lining up with TRBD2. The CDR3 contains 15 residues. Per the germline V gene, CDR1 is MNHEY and CDR2 is SVGEGT. The V segment lost 0 bases and the J segment 3 bases; nucleotides outside the gene matches: 2.

This clonotype appeared a few times. The gene calls are TRBV5-1 and TRBJ2-7; 12 bases match TRBD2. V dropped 4 bases and J dropped 2; count of bases not matched to a gene: 4. Germline assignment: CDR1 SGHRS and CDR2 YFSETQ. This CDR3 is 15 amino acids long. The CDR3 sequence is CASSGSSGRAYEQYF. DNA of the CDR3: TGCGCCAGCAGCGGATCTAGCGGGAGGGCCTACGAGCAGTACTTC.

This clonotype was found many times. V is TRBV12-3 or TRBV12-4 and J is TRBJ2-1; TRBD2 aligns across 8 bases. V dropped 6 bases and J dropped 3; count of bases not matched to a gene: 10. The CDR3 runs 16 residues. DNA for the CDR3: TGTGCCAGCAGCCCACGGAAAGCGGGGGACTACAATGAGCAGTTCTTC. Its protein is CASSPRKAGDYNEQFF.

This clonotype was counted ten times or more. The rearrangement joins TRBV2 to TRBJ2-7, with D unresolved. Between the trimmed V and J ends, which lost 4 bases and 3 bases, there was a span of 7 bases. This CDR3 spans 12 amino acids. Germline CDR1 and CDR2: SNHLY and FYNNEI. The CDR3 region has the DNA TGTGCCAGCAGTGGAGAATACTACGAGCAGTACTTC. Its translation: CASSGEYYEQYF.

In its sample, this clonotype was seen many times. CDR3 in amino acids: CASSPLGSSYNEQFF. The CDR3 nucleotides read TGTGCCAGCAGTCCCCTCGGGAGCTCCTACAATGAGCAGTTCTTC. The chain carries TRBV12-3 or TRBV12-4 and TRBJ2-1; TRBD2 is a possible D gene (6 bases). Trimming removed 5 bases at V and 0 bases at J, with 11 bases between. The CDR3 is 15 residues long.

Points on this clonotype: A clone one base away is much larger, so this may be a read error. The chain combines TRBV30 with TRBJ2-7, with TRBD2 matching 10 bases. CDR3 length: 18 amino acids. Germline CDR1 reads GTSNPN; CDR2 reads SVGIG (reference sequence). V lost 2 bases and J lost 7; bases outside the gene matches: 20. The DNA of the CDR3 is TGTGCCTGGAGTTCCCCGAAAAACCCGGGACTAGCGACAGGGGAGCAGTACTTC. Amino acid sequence: CAWSSPKNPGLATGEQYF.

This clonotype occurred many times. The V call is TRBV3-1, the J call TRBJ2-7; D possibly corresponds to TRBD2 (5 bases). This CDR3 region has 14 residues. The germline gives CDR1 LGHDT, CDR2 YNNKEL (reference sequence). V was clipped by 0 bases and J by 9 bases, with 15 bases between them. This CDR3 reads CASSQDNKNRGQYF. The CDR3 DNA follows: TGTGCCAGCAGCCAAGATAACAAAAACCGGGGGCAGTACTTC.

This clonotype was seen ten or more times. V and J are TRBV2 and TRBJ2-3; D is unclear. Germline V gene lookup returns CDR1 SNHLY and CDR2 FYNNEI. The CDR3 totals 11 residues. The V end lost 4 bases, the J end lost 6 bases, and 5 bases lay between the germline ends. The CDR3 loop is CASSGLDTQYF. The CDR3 DNA follows: TGTGCCAGCAGTGGATTGGATACGCAGTATTTT.

This clonotype was seen only a few times. The rearrangement links TRBV13 to TRBJ2-3, with TRBD1 as a possible D gene (6 bases). CDR1 PRHDT and CDR2 FYEKMQ come from the germline V gene (reference sequence). The CDR3 length is 14 residues. The ends were cut back, 3 bases at V and 4 bases at J, with 11 bases in the middle. CDR3 in amino acids: CASSFRGTADTQYF. CDR3 bases: TGTGCCAGCAGCTTTAGGGGGACGGCAGATACGCAGTATTTT.

V and J are TRBV11-3 and TRBJ2-4, with D possibly being TRBD2 (7 bases). This CDR3 is 17 amino acids long. Germline V gene sequence: CDR1 SGHNT, CDR2 YENEEA. Trimming took off 6 bases at V and 0 bases at J, with 18 bases between the two ends. In DNA form, the CDR3 reads TGTGCCAGCAGTCGAGGGGGGGGTGCTAAAGCCAAAAACATTCAGTACTTC. It is translated as CASSRGGGAKAKNIQYF.

This clonotype was counted at least ten times. V gene TRBV7-9 combines with J gene TRBJ1-1, with 7 nucleotides matching TRBD1. CDR1 is SEHNR, CDR2 FQNEAQ, per germline (reference sequence). The CDR3 spans 14 residues. Trimming at V came to 5 bases and at J to 5 bases, leaving 8 bases not matched to a gene. In nucleotides, the CDR3 is TGTGCCAGCAGCCTTGGGACAGATCCTACTGAAGCTTTCTTT. Its translation is CASSLGTDPTEAFF.

V gene TRBV7-2 combines with J gene TRBJ2-6; tentative D call: TRBD1 (6 bases). The V gene's germline CDR1 is SGHTA and CDR2 FQGNSA. The CDR3 spans 14 residues. Trimming took 9 bases from V and 0 from J, leaving 9 bases between them. The DNA of the CDR3 is TGTGCCAGTATGGGGGCCTCTGGGGCCAACGTCCTGACTTTC. It codes for CASMGASGANVLTF.

This clonotype has a handful of counts. The chain combines TRBV29-1 with TRBJ2-1; D possibly uses TRBD1 or TRBD2 (5 bases each). Germline V gene lookup returns CDR1 SQVTM and CDR2 ANQGSEA. V was cut by 7 bases and J by 7 bases, with 17 bases left in between. The CDR3 has 13 amino acids. The CDR3 spells CSAPGPAGNEQFF. The CDR3 nucleotides are TGCAGCGCTCCGGGACCCGCAGGGAATGAGCAGTTCTTC.